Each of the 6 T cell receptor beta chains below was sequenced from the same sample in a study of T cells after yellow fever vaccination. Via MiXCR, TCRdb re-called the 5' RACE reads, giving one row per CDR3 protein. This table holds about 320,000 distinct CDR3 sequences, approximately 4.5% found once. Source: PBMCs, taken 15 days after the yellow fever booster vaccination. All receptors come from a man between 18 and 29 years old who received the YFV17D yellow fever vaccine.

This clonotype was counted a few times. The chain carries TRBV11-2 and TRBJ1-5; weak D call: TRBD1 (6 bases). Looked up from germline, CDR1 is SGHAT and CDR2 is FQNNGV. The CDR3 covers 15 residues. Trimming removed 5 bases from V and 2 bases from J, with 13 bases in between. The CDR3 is CASSATGSGNQPQHF. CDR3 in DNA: TGTGCCAGCAGCGCCACAGGGTCTGGCAATCAGCCCCAGCATTTT.

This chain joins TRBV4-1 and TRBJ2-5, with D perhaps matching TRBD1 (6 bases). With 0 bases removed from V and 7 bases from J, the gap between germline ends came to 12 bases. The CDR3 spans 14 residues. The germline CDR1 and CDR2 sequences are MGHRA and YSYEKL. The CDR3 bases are TGCGCCAGCAGCCAAGATGACAGGACGGGGACCCAGTACTTC. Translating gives CASSQDDRTGTQYF.

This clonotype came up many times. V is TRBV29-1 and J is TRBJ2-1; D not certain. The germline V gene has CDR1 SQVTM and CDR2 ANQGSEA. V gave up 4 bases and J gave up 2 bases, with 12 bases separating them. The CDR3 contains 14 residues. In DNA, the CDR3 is TGCAGCGTTGTTGGAGCCAGCCCCTACAATGAGCAGTTCTTC. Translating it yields CSVVGASPYNEQFF.

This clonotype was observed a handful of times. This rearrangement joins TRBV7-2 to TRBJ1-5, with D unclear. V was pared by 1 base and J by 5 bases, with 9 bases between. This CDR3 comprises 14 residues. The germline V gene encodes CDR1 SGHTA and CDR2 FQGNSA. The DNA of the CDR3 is TGTGCCAGCAGCTTAGAGGCAGGTTATCAGCCCCAGCATTTT. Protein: CASSLEAGYQPQHF. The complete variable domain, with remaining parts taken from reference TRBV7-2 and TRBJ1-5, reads GAGVSQSPSNKVTEKGKDVELRCDPISGHTALYWYRQSLGQGLEFLIYFQGNSAPDKSGLPSDRFSAERTGGSVSTLTIQRTQQEDSAVYLCASSLEAGYQPQHFGDGTRLSIL.

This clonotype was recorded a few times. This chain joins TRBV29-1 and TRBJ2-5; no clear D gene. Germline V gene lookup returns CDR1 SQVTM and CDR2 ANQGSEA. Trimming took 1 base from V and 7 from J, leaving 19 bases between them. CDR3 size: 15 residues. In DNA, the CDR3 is TGCAGCGTTGAAGCGGTGGGGTCCTCAGTGGGGACCCAGTACTTC. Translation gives CSVEAVGSSVGTQYF. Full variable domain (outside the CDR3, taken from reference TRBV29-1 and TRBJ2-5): SAVISQKPSRDICQRGTSLTIQCQVDSQVTMMFWYRQQPGQSLTLIATANQGSEATYESGFVIDKFPISRPNLTFSTLTVSNMSPEDSSIYLCSVEAVGSSVGTQYFGPGTRLLVL.

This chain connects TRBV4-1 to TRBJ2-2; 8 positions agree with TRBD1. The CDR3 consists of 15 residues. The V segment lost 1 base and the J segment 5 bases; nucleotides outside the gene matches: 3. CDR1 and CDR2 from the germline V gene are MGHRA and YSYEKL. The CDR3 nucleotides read TGCGCCAGCAGCCAAGGACAGGGGCAGACCGGGGAGCTGTTTTTT. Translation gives CASSQGQGQTGELFF.